This T cell receptor beta chain was recorded in a study of shared clonotypes between healthy human individuals. The assay was immunoSEQ multiplex PCR, and TCRdb's table has in-frame clones only and misses some. The sample gives 230,000 or so clones, approximately 65% of which show up once; approximately 10% is in the top ten. This clone was picked up a small number of times. The antigen is unknown. Study-level findings and limits: Genetic and exposure-history diversity was limited by the few donors. Sampling used blood alone; tissue repertoires probably differ. Non-shared clonotypes had lower generation probabilities than clonotypes shared by all four sorted-subset donors.

Losses at the gene ends were 5 bases for V and 4 bases for J; bases not matched to a gene: 3. The CDR3 sequence is 13 residues long. Germline CDR1 SGHRS, CDR2 YFSETQ. This chain links TRBV5-1 with TRBJ2-3, with TRBD1 matching 8 bases. The source is a man aged 25 to 40 in good health. Sequenced sample: memory CD4+ T cells sorted from blood. Subset specified: CD45RA-negative fraction. The CDR3 sequence is CASRPGGADTQYF. Here the CDR3 DNA reads TGCGCCAGCAGACCAGGGGGCGCAGATACGCAGTATTTT. Based on the CDR3 plus reference TRBV5-1 and TRBJ2-3, the full variable domain is KAGVTQTPRYLIKTRGQQVTLSCSPISGHRSVSWYQQTPGQGLQFLFEYFSETQRNKGNFPGRFSGRQFSNSRSEMNVSTLELGDSALYLCASRPGGADTQYFGPGTRLTVL.